This entry lists 22 T cell receptor beta chains sequenced from one sample in a study of T cells in women clearing cervical HPV infection. Data came from immunoSEQ multiplex PCR; TCRdb stores just in-frame clones and leaves some out. This sample's table reports about 44,000 clones. Sequencing input: blood buffy coat. Receptor source: a woman between 18 and 69 years old with a cervical HPV16 infection that either progressed to CIN3+ or cleared (not recorded which).

In regard to this clone: The read falls 3 residues short of the CDR3 end, and the missing part is taken from the germline J gene. The chain links TRBV6-2 or TRBV6-3 to TRBJ2-7, with TRBD1 matching over 8 bases. V was pared by 6 bases and J by 3 bases, with 10 bases of the junction left unmatched. This CDR3 has 15 amino acids. Germline V gene sequence: CDR1 MNHEY, CDR2 SVGEGT. CDR3 bases read: TGTGCCAGCAGAGCCGTCCTAGACAGGGGCTACGAG. The encoded protein is CASRAVLDRGYE. In full, the CDR3 reads CASRAVLDRGYEQYF.

On this clone: The sequenced fragment ends 3 residues before the CDR3 boundary, so the rest is inferred from the germline J gene. The chain uses TRBV6-2 or TRBV6-3 and TRBJ2-1; TRBD2 matches at 7 bases. Unmatched junction bases numbered 5, after V lost 0 bases and J lost 3 bases. In germline, CDR1 is MNHEY, CDR2 SVGEGT. This CDR3 is 16 amino acids long. The CDR3 sequence: CASSYSAGQIYNEQFF. CDR3 DNA (partial): TGTGCCAGCAGTTACTCAGCGGGGCAAATCTACAATGAG.

Comments on this clone: With the read ending 3 residues before the CDR3 end, the germline J gene is used to fill in that end. The chain couples TRBV19 to TRBJ1-3; D not certain. Germline loops: CDR1 LNHDA, CDR2 SQIVND (reference sequence). Deletions cut 8 bases from V and 0 bases from J, with 14 bases between. The CDR3 covers 15 residues. The CDR3 bases that were read are TGTGCCAGTCGTACCCCAGGATTCTCTGGAAACACC. Protein sequence: CASRTPGFSGNT. The whole CDR3 is CASRTPGFSGNTIYF. The whole variable domain, remainder taken from reference TRBV19 and TRBJ1-3, is DGGITQSPKYLFRKEGQNVTLSCEQNLNHDAMYWYRQDPGQGLRLIYYSQIVNDFQKGDIAEGYSVSREKKESFPLTVTSAQKNPTAFYLCASRTPGFSGNTIYFGEGSWLTVV.

In the case of this clone: The read is 3 residues too short to cover the CDR3 end, so that end is filled in from the germline J gene. The rearrangement links TRBV7-2 to TRBJ1-2; TRBD1 matches 9 bases. Germline loops: CDR1 SGHTA, CDR2 FQGNSA. The CDR3 is 13 amino acids. The CDR3 protein is CASSWDRAYDYTF. The CDR3 bases that were read are TGTGCCAGCAGCTGGGACAGGGCCTACGAC. The full variable domain, rest sourced from reference TRBV7-2 and TRBJ1-2, is GAGVSQSPSNKVTEKGKDVELRCDPISGHTALYWYRQSLGQGLEFLIYFQGNSAPDKSGLPSDRFSAERTGGSVSTLTIQRTQQEDSAVYLCASSWDRAYDYTFGSGTRLTVV.

Regarding this clone: The read terminates 3 residues ahead of where the CDR3 ends, so the germline J gene completes it. V usage is TRBV19 and J usage is TRBJ1-2, with D tentatively TRBD1 (5 bases). V was shortened by 1 base and J by 2 bases, with 11 bases between the two germline ends. Germline CDR1 reads LNHDA; CDR2 reads SQIVND (reference sequence). CDR3 length equals 15 residues. The sequenced CDR3 bases are TGTGCCAGTAGTATAGGCCCAGGGCGAAACTATGGC. It encodes CASSIGPGRNYG. The full CDR3 protein reads CASSIGPGRNYGYTF.

Remarks on this clone: Read sequence stops 3 residues before the CDR3 end, and the germline J gene provides the missing end. The chain has TRBV7-2 and TRBJ1-2, with a weak D call TRBD1 (5 bases). This CDR3 is 15 amino acids long. Germline assignment: CDR1 SGHTA and CDR2 FQGNSA. The CDR3: CASSLPRGWGYDYTF. The part of the CDR3 DNA that was read is TGTGCCAGCAGCCTGCCTAGGGGTTGGGGCTACGAC.

About this clone: Read sequence stops 3 residues before the CDR3 end, and the germline J gene provides the missing end. The chain links TRBV7-3 to TRBJ2-5, with 9 bases matching TRBD1. Germline V gene sequence: CDR1 SGHTA, CDR2 FQGTGA. CDR3 size: 16 residues. V dropped 3 bases and J dropped 5; count of bases not matched to a gene: 10. The CDR3 loop reads CASSFRPGQGSETQYF. The CDR3 bases that were read are TGTGCCAGCAGCTTTAGGCCGGGACAGGGTTCTGAGACC.

Points on this clone: The CDR3 end falls 3 residues outside the read, so it is completed with the germline J gene. The chain combines TRBV5-5 with TRBJ1-2, with TRBD1 as a possible D gene (5 bases). The CDR3 is made up of 13 amino acids. Germline-derived CDR1 and CDR2 are SGHKS and YYEKEE (reference sequence). V gave up 4 bases and J gave up 2 bases, with 9 bases separating them. The part of the CDR3 DNA that was read is TGTGCCAGCAGCCCTAGACAGAACTATGGC. Protein product: CASSPRQNYG. The full CDR3 protein is CASSPRQNYGYTF.

A remark on this clone: The DNA ends 3 residues before the CDR3 does, and the rest of the CDR3 is filled in from the germline J gene. The V and J genes are TRBV18 and TRBJ2-6, with D uncertain. The CDR3 sequence is 16 residues long. In germline, CDR1 is KGHSH, CDR2 LQKENI. V was trimmed by 3 bases and J by 0 bases, leaving 9 bases between them. CDR3 loop: CASSPTDPSGANVLTF. CDR3 DNA (partial): TGTGCCAGCTCACCCACAGATCCCTCTGGGGCCAACGTC.

Comment on this clone: The CDR3 end lies 3 residues beyond the end of the read and is filled in from the germline J gene. The gene calls are TRBV12-3 or TRBV12-4 and TRBJ2-7; maybe TRBD2 (5 bases). Trimming shortened V by 3 bases and J by 1 base, and 10 bases separated the two germline ends. The CDR3 consists of 14 residues. CDR3 amino acids: CASSLGSGSYEQYF. CDR3 DNA, as far as it was read: TGTGCCAGCAGTTTGGGGTCGGGGTCCTACGAG.

About this clone: The read finishes 3 residues shy of the CDR3 end, and the germline J gene is used to complete it. The chain is built from TRBV18 and TRBJ2-7; the D is unclear. The germline V gene encodes CDR1 KGHSH and CDR2 LQKENI. V was trimmed by 5 bases and J by 2 bases, leaving 10 bases between them. The CDR3 consists of 13 residues. The CDR3 reads CASSVSLTYEQYF. CDR3 bases read: TGTGCCAGCTCAGTGTCCCTAACCTACGAG.

Turning to this clone: The CDR3 goes on 3 residues after the read ends, and that part is filled in from the germline J gene. The J gene is TRBJ2-2, the V gene TRBV7-9; possibly TRBD1 for D (6 bases). Germline V gene sequence: CDR1 SEHNR, CDR2 FQNEAQ (reference sequence). Trimming removed 5 bases at V and 1 base at J, with 8 bases between. This CDR3 region has 14 residues. CDR3 DNA (partial): TGTGCCAGCAGCCCGACAGGGAACACCGGGGAG. Amino acids: CASSPTGNTGE. The whole CDR3 protein is CASSPTGNTGELFF.

As for this clone: The CDR3 end falls 3 residues outside the read, so it is completed with the germline J gene. The rearrangement joins TRBV20-1 to TRBJ1-6; 8 bases match TRBD1. Germline CDR1 is DFQATT and CDR2 is SNEGSKA (reference sequence). This CDR3 comprises 13 residues. V was clipped by 4 bases and J by 9 bases; unmatched bases: 5. The sequenced CDR3 bases are TGCAGTGCTATGACAGGGACAGGTTCACCC. Protein sequence: CSAMTGTGSP. From start to end, the CDR3 is CSAMTGTGSPLHF.

As to this clone: The read comes to an end 3 residues before the CDR3 does, leaving the germline J gene to fill in the end. The chain links TRBV18 to TRBJ1-3; 8 bases line up with TRBD1. Germline trimming cut 4 bases from V and 4 bases from J; bases unmatched to any gene: 6. The CDR3 is 15 residues long. CDR1 is KGHSH and CDR2 is LQKENI in the germline V gene. This CDR3 is CASSLYRDRGNTIYF. The part of the CDR3 DNA that was read is TGTGCCAGCTCACTATACCGGGACAGGGGAAACACC.

As concerns this clone: The CDR3 end lies 3 residues beyond the end of the read and is filled in from the germline J gene. The chain employs TRBV5-6 and TRBJ2-3; 11 bases line up with TRBD2. Germline trimming cut 0 bases from V and 5 bases from J; bases unmatched to any gene: 2. The CDR3 consists of 15 residues. The germline gives CDR1 SGHDT, CDR2 YYEEEE. The CDR3 reads CASSLGLAGIDTQYF. CDR3 bases read: TGTGCCAGCAGCTTGGGACTAGCGGGAATAGATACG.

In regard to this clone: The missing CDR3 end, 3 residues past where the read stops, is filled in from the germline J gene. V is TRBV4-1 and J is TRBJ2-3, with 7 bases matching TRBD1. The V gene end was trimmed by 5 bases and the J gene end by 5 bases; junction bases not matched to a gene: 10. The germline V gene encodes CDR1 MGHRA and CDR2 YSYEKL. There are 15 residues in the CDR3. The sequenced part of the CDR3 DNA is TGCGCCAGCAGCTCCCGACAGGGTGGAGAAGATACG. Encoded protein: CASSSRQGGEDT. The CDR3 as a whole reads CASSSRQGGEDTQYF.

Regarding this clone: The read halts 3 residues ahead of the CDR3 end, with the missing end drawn from the germline J gene. The rearrangement links TRBV4-2 to TRBJ1-5, with D unresolved. CDR1 is LGHNA, CDR2 YNFKEQ, per germline. The CDR3 has 15 amino acids. Between the trimmed V and J ends, which lost 0 bases and 3 bases, there was a span of 9 bases. CDR3 residues: CASSQDGQNNQPQHF. CDR3 bases read: TGTGCCAGCAGCCAAGATGGGCAGAACAATCAGCCC.

CDR3 protein: CASSQERGFYTQYF. The sequenced part of the CDR3 DNA is TGCGCCAGCAGCCAAGAACGCGGTTTTTATACG. This rearrangement joins TRBV4-1 to TRBJ2-3; D ambiguous. Read sequence stops 3 residues before the CDR3 end, and the germline J gene provides the missing end. The CDR3 runs to 14 residues. V shed 0 bases and J shed 7 bases, with 11 bases lying between them. Germline CDR1 is MGHRA and CDR2 is YSYEKL.

To note about this clone: The sequenced fragment ends 3 residues before the CDR3 boundary, so the rest is inferred from the germline J gene. The chain uses TRBV20-1 and TRBJ2-5, with D possibly matching TRBD1 (5 bases). Germline V gene data show CDR1 as DFQATT and CDR2 as SNEGSKA (reference sequence). There are 13 residues in the CDR3. The ends were cut back, 2 bases at V and 3 bases at J, with 10 bases in the middle. The CDR3 is CSARTRTKETQYF. Incomplete CDR3 DNA: TGCAGTGCTAGAACCCGGACAAAAGAGACC.

Turning to this clone: Read data end 3 residues before the CDR3 end; the end is taken from the germline J gene. The chain uses TRBV6-2 or TRBV6-3 and TRBJ2-3, with D maybe TRBD2 (5 bases). The V end was cut by 6 bases, the J end by 2 bases, with 9 bases between. CDR1 and CDR2 from the germline V gene are MNHEY and SVGEGT. The CDR3 loop spans 13 amino acids. CDR3 bases read: TGTGCCAGCAGCCAGCGGCTCACAGATACG. The encoded protein is CASSQRLTDT. The entire CDR3 reads CASSQRLTDTQYF.

Remarks on this clone: The read ends 3 residues before the CDR3 terminus; that terminus is restored from the germline J gene. This chain uses TRBV19 with TRBJ1-1, with D possibly being TRBD1 (6 bases). CDR3 length: 15 amino acids. Trimming took off 1 base at V and 5 bases at J, with 14 bases between the two ends. The V gene's germline CDR1 is LNHDA and CDR2 SQIVND (reference sequence). CDR3 sequence: CASSIGGGRRTEAFF. CDR3 DNA, as far as it was read: TGTGCCAGTAGTATAGGGGGGGGCAGACGAACTGAA. The complete variable domain, with remaining parts taken from reference TRBV19 and TRBJ1-1, reads DGGITQSPKYLFRKEGQNVTLSCEQNLNHDAMYWYRQDPGQGLRLIYYSQIVNDFQKGDIAEGYSVSREKKESFPLTVTSAQKNPTAFYLCASSIGGGRRTEAFFGQGTRLTVV.

Turning to this clone: The read is 3 residues too short to cover the CDR3 end, so that end is filled in from the germline J gene. The V gene is TRBV7-2, the J gene TRBJ2-7; 7 bases agree with TRBD1. CDR3 size: 14 residues. Trimming took 6 bases from V and 2 from J; bases not matched to a gene: 7. Germline V lookup: CDR1 SGHTA, CDR2 FQGNSA. CDR3 sequence: CASSVTGNAYEQYF. The sequenced part of the CDR3 DNA is TGTGCCAGCAGTGTGACAGGGAACGCCTACGAG. Complete variable domain (other parts from reference TRBV7-2 and TRBJ2-7): GAGVSQSPSNKVTEKGKDVELRCDPISGHTALYWYRQSLGQGLEFLIYFQGNSAPDKSGLPSDRFSAERTGGSVSTLTIQRTQQEDSAVYLCASSVTGNAYEQYFGPGTRLTVT.